This T cell receptor (beta chain) was identified during a study of shared clonotypes between healthy human individuals. Trimming cost V 4 bases and J 3 bases; bases outside gene matches: 3. Germline values: CDR1 SGDLS, CDR2 YYNGEE. This CDR3 has 15 amino acids. This clone was seen only once. Measured with immunoSEQ multiplex PCR; TCRdb has only the in-frame clones, and not every one. The table has roughly 380,000 clones, just over 95% seen once. The source of this sequence is a man under 40 in good health. The specimen sequenced was memory CD8+ T cells sorted from blood. Described subset: CD45RO+ cells pooled with CCR7-negative TemRA cells. V is TRBV9 and J is TRBJ2-1, with 11 bases identical to TRBD2. The CDR3 DNA sequence: TGTGCCAGCAGCAACGGGACTAGCGGCTACAATGAGCAGTTCTTC. This codes for CASSNGTSGYNEQFF.